The next 3 T cell receptor beta chains were all read from a single sample in a study of cytomegalovirus exposure and HLA in healthy donors. Method: immunoSEQ multiplex PCR; TCRdb's copy keeps in-frame clones and lacks some. The data hold some 170,000 clones, with roughly nine tenths observed a single time. The source material was PBMCs. Every receptor here comes from a man younger than 35 in good health and CMV-seropositive.

The chain recombines TRBV5-5 with TRBJ2-7; 11 positions match TRBD2. Germline trimming cut 4 bases from V and 1 base from J; bases unmatched to any gene: 13. CDR3 length: 18 residues. Germline V gene lookup returns CDR1 SGHKS and CDR2 YYEKEE (reference sequence). CDR3 protein: CASSLRRIAGGTSYEQYF. The CDR3 nucleotides read TGTGCCAGCAGCCTCCGGAGGATAGCGGGGGGGACGTCCTACGAGCAGTACTTC.

This chain joins TRBV7-2 and TRBJ2-1; the match to TRBD2 covers 13 bases. V dropped 5 bases and J dropped 3; count of bases not matched to a gene: 10. Germline lookup yields CDR1 SGHTA and CDR2 FQGNSA. The CDR3 extends over 18 amino acids. CDR3 coding DNA: TGTGCCAGCAGCCTCCCCGGGACTAGCGGGAAGAGCTACAATGAGCAGTTCTTC. Its translation is CASSLPGTSGKSYNEQFF.

The chain is built from TRBV5-6 and TRBJ2-7, with D uncertain. V was shortened by 7 bases and J by 0 bases, with 14 bases between the two germline ends. Germline V gene lookup returns CDR1 SGHDT and CDR2 YYEEEE. This CDR3 region has 14 residues. This CDR3 reads CASVALRSSYEQYF. Written as DNA, the CDR3 is TGTGCCAGCGTTGCTCTGAGGAGCTCCTACGAGCAGTACTTC.